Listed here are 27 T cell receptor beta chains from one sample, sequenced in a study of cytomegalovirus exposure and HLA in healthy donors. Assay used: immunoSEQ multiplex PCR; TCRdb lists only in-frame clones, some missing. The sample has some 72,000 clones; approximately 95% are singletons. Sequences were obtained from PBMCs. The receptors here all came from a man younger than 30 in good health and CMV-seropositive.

The CDR3 sequence: CASSLFAAGGNEQFF. The DNA for the CDR3 is TGTGCCAGCAGCTTGTTCGCCGCGGGGGGCAATGAGCAGTTCTTC. This chain uses TRBV5-6 with TRBJ2-1; 8 bases are shared with TRBD2. Per the germline V gene, CDR1 is SGHDT and CDR2 is YYEEEE. The V gene end was trimmed by 1 base and the J gene end by 6 bases; junction bases not matched to a gene: 6. This CDR3 contains 15 residues.

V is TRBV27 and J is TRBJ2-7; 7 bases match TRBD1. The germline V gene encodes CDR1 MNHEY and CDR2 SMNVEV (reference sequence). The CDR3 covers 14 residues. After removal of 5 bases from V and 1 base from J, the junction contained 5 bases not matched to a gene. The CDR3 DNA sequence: TGTGCCAGCAGTGGGGACAGTGCTTCCTACGAGCAGTACTTC. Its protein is CASSGDSASYEQYF.

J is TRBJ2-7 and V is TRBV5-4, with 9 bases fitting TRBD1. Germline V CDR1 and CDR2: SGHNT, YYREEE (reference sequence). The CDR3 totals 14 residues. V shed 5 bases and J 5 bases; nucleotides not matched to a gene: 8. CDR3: CASRLRQGVNEQYF. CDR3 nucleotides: TGTGCCAGCAGATTGCGACAGGGGGTGAACGAGCAGTACTTC.

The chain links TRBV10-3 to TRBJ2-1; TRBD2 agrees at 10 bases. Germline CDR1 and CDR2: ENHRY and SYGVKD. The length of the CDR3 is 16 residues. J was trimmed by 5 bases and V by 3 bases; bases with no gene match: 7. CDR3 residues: CAISELSSGRDNEQFF. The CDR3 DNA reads TGTGCCATCAGTGAATTGTCCAGCGGGAGGGACAATGAGCAGTTCTTC.

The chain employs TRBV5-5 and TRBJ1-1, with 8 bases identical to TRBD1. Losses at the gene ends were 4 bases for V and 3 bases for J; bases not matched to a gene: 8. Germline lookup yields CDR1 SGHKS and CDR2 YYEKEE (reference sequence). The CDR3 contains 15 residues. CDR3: CASSEGQGTDTEAFF. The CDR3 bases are TGTGCCAGCAGCGAAGGACAGGGTACGGACACTGAAGCTTTCTTT. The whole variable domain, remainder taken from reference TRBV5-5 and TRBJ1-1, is DAGVTQSPTHLIKTRGQQVTLRCSPISGHKSVSWYQQVLGQGPQFIFQYYEKEERGRGNFPDRFSARQFPNYSSELNVNALLLGDSALYLCASSEGQGTDTEAFFGQGTRLTVV.

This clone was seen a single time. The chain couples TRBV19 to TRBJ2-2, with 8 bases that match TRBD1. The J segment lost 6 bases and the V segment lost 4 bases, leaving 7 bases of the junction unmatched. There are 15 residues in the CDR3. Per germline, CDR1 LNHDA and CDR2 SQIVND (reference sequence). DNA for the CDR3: TGTGCCAGTAGTAATGCAGGGGGCTGGCCCGGGGAGCTGTTTTTT. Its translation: CASSNAGGWPGELFF.

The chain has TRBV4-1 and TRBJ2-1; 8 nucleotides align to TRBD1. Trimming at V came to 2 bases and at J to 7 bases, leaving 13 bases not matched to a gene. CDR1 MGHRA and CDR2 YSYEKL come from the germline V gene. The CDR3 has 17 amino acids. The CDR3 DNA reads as TGCGCCAGCAGCCAAAGGGTCACGGACAGGGTTTTTAATGAGCAGTTCTTC. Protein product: CASSQRVTDRVFNEQFF.

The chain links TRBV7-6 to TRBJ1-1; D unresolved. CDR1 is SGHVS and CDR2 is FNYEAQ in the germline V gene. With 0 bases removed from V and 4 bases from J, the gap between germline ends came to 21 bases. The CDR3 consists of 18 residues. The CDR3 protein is CASSLAIWAAGVGTEAFF. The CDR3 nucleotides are TGTGCCAGCAGCTTAGCGATTTGGGCAGCGGGTGTGGGCACTGAAGCTTTCTTT.

The DNA for the CDR3 is TGTGCCAGCAGCTTAACGACAGGGGGGCAGTCTTGGGAGCAGTTCTTC. Its translation is CASSLTTGGQSWEQFF. This rearrangement joins TRBV7-9 to TRBJ2-1, with 9 bases fitting TRBD1. Per germline, CDR1 SEHNR and CDR2 FQNEAQ (reference sequence). The CDR3 runs to 16 residues. V dropped 2 bases and J dropped 10; count of bases not matched to a gene: 12.

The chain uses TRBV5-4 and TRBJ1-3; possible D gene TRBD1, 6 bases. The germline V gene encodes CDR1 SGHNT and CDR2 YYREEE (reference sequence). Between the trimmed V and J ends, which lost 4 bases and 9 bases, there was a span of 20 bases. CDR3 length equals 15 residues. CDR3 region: CASSVGTSRGRTIYF. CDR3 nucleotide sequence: TGTGCCAGCAGCGTAGGGACAAGCCGTGGGCGCACCATATATTTT.

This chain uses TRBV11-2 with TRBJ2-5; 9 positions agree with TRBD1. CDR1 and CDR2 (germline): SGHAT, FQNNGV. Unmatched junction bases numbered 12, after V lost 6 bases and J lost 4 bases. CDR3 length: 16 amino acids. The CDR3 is CASRHATGTGSETQYF. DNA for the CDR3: TGTGCCAGCAGGCATGCGACCGGGACAGGGTCAGAGACCCAGTACTTC.

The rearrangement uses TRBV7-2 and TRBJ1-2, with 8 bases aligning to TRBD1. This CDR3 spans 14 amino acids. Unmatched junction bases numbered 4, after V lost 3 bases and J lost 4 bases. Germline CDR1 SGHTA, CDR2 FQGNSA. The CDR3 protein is CASSFKGQVYGYTF. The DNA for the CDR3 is TGTGCCAGCAGCTTTAAGGGACAGGTCTATGGCTACACCTTC. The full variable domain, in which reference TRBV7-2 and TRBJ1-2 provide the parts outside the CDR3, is GAGVSQSPSNKVTEKGKDVELRCDPISGHTALYWYRQSLGQGLEFLIYFQGNSAPDKSGLPSDRFSAERTGGSVSTLTIQRTQQEDSAVYLCASSFKGQVYGYTFGSGTRLTVV.

For the CDR3, the DNA is TGTGCCAGCAGTTCCTTCCGAGAGACCCAGTACTTC. Residues: CASSSFRETQYF. This chain uses TRBV7-2 with TRBJ2-5; D not resolved. CDR1 is SGHTA, CDR2 FQGNSA, per germline. V dropped 6 bases and J dropped 4 bases, with 9 bases sitting between them. The CDR3 length is 12 residues. Full variable domain (rest looked up from reference TRBV7-2 and TRBJ2-5): GAGVSQSPSNKVTEKGKDVELRCDPISGHTALYWYRQSLGQGLEFLIYFQGNSAPDKSGLPSDRFSAERTGGSVSTLTIQRTQQEDSAVYLCASSSFRETQYFGPGTRLLVL.

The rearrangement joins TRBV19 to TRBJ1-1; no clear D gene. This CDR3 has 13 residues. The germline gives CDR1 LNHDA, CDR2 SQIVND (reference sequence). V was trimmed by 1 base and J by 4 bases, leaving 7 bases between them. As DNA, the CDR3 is TGTGCCAGTAGTATAGCTGGCGGCACTGAAGCTTTCTTT. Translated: CASSIAGGTEAFF.

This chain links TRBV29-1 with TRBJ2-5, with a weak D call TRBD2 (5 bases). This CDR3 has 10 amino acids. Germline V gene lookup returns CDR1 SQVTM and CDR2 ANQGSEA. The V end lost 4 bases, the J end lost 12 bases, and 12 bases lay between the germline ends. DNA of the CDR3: TGCAGCGTTGTGAACGGGATTAAGTACTTC. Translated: CSVVNGIKYF. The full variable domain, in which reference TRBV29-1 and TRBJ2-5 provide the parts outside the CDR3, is SAVISQKPSRDICQRGTSLTIQCQVDSQVTMMFWYRQQPGQSLTLIATANQGSEATYESGFVIDKFPISRPNLTFSTLTVSNMSPEDSSIYLCSVVNGIKYFGPGTRLLVL.

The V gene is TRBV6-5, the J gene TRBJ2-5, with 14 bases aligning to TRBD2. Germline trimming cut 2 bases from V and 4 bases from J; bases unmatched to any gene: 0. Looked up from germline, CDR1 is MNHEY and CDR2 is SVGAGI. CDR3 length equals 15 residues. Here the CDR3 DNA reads TGTGCCAGCAGTTACGGGACTAGCGGGAGAGAGACCCAGTACTTC. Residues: CASSYGTSGRETQYF.

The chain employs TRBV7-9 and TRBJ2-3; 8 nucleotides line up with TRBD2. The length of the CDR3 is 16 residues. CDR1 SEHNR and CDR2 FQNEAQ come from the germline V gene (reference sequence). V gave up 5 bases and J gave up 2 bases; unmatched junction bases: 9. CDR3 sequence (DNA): TGTGCCAGCAGCAATGGACTAGCAGCCATCACAGATACGCAGTATTTT. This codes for CASSNGLAAITDTQYF.

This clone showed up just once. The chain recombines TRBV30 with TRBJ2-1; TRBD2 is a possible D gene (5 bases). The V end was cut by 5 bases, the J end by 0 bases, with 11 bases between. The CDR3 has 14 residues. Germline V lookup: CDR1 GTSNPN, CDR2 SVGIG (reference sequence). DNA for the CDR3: TGTGCCTGGGCACAGCGGAACTCCTACAATGAGCAGTTCTTC. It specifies CAWAQRNSYNEQFF.

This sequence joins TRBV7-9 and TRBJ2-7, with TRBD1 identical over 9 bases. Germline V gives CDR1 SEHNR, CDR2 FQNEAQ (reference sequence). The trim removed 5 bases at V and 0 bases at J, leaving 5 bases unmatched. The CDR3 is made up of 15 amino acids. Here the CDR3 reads CASSLPDRGSYEQYF. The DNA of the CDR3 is TGTGCCAGCAGCCTCCCGGACAGGGGCTCCTACGAGCAGTACTTC.

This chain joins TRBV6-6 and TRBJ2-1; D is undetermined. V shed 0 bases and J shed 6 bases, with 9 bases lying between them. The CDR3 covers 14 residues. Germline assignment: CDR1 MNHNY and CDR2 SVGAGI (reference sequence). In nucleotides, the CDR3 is TGTGCCAGCAGTTACTCGATCCGCGGCAATGAGCAGTTCTTC. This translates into CASSYSIRGNEQFF.

Written as DNA, the CDR3 is TGCGCCAGCAGCGTCACTCTGAGCGGGAGCTCCTACAATGAGCAGTTCTTC. Translating it yields CASSVTLSGSSYNEQFF. The J gene is TRBJ2-1, the V gene TRBV5-1; TRBD2 matches 8 bases. Unmatched junction bases numbered 9, after V lost 4 bases and J lost 0 bases. Per germline, CDR1 SGHRS and CDR2 YFSETQ. This CDR3 is 17 amino acids long.

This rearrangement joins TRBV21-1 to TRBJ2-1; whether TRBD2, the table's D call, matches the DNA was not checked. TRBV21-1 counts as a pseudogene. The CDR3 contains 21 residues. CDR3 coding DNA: TGTGCCAGCAACGAAATGGGGGCTAGCGGGAAATCCCTCAAGGGGTACAATGAGCAGTTCTTC. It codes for CASNEMGASGKSLKGYNEQFF.

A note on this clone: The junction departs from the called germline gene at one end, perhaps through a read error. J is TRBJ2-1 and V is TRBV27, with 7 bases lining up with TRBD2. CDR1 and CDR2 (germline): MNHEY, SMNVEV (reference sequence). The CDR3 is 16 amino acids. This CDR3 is CASSLFRRESSNEQFF. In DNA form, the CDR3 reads TGTGCCAGCAGTTTATTTCGGCGGGAGTCCTCCAATGAGCAGTTCTTC.

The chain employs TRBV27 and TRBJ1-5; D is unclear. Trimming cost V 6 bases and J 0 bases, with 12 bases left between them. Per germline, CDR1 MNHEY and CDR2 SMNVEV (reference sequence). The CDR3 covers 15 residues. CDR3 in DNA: TGTGCCAGCAGCCCAGGAGGGTATAGCAATCAGCCCCAGCATTTT. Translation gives CASSPGGYSNQPQHF.

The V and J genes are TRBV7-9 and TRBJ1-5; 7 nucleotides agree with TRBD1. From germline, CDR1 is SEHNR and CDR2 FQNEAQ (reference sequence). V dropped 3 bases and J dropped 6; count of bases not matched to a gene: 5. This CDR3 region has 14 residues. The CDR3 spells CASSFLGGAQPQHF. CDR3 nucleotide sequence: TGTGCCAGCAGCTTCTTAGGGGGCGCTCAGCCCCAGCATTTT. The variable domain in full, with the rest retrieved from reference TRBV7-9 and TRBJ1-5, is DTGVSQNPRHKITKRGQNVTFRCDPISEHNRLYWYRQTLGQGPEFLTYFQNEAQLEKSRLLSDRFSAERPKGSFSTLEIQRTEQGDSAMYLCASSFLGGAQPQHFGDGTRLSIL.

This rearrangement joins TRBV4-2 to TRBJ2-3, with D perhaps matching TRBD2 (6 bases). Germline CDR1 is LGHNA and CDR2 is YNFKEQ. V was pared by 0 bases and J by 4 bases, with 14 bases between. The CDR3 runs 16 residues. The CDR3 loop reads CASSQERLVGADTQYF. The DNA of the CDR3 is TGTGCCAGCAGCCAAGAAAGACTAGTGGGGGCAGATACGCAGTATTTT.

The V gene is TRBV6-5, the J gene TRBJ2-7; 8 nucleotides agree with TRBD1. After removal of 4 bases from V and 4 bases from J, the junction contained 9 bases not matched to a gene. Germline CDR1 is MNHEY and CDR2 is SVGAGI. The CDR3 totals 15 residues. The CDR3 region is CASSSGQAIPYEQYF. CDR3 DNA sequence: TGTGCCAGCAGTTCGGGACAGGCAATACCTTACGAGCAGTACTTC.